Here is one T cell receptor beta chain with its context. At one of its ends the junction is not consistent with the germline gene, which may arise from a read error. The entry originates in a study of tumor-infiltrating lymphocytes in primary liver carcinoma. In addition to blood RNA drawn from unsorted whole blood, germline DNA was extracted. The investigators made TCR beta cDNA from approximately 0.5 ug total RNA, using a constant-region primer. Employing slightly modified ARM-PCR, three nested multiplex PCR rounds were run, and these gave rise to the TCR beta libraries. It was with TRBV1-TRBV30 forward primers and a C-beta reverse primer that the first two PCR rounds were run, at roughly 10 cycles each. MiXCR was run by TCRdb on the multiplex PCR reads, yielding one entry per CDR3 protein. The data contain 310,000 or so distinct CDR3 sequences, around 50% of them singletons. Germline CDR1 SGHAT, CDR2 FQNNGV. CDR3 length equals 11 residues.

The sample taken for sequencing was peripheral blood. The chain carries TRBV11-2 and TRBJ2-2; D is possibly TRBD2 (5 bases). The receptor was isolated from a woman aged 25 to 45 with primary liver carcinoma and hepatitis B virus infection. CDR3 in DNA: TGTGCCAGTTTTAACACCGGGGAGCCGTCTTTT. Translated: CASFNTGEPSF.